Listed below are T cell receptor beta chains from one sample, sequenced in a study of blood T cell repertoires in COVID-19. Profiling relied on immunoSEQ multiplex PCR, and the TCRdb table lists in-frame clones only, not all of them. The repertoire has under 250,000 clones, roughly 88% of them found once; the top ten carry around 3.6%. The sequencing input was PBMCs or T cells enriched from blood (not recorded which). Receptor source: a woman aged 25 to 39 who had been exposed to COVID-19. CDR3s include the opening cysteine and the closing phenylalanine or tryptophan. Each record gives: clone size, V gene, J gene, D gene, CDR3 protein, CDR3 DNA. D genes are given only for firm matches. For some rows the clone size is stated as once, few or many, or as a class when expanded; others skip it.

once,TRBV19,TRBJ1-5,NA,CAWPQPQHF,TGTGCCTGGCCTCAGCCCCAGCATTTT
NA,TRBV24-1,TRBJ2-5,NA,CATSDLGGEGVQETQYF,TGTGCCACCAGTGATTTAGGAGGGGAGGGGGTCCAAGAGACCCAGTACTTC
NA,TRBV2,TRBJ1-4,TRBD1,CASRGGQEGPNEKLFF,TGTGCCAGCAGAGGGGGACAGGAGGGACCCAATGAAAAACTGTTTTTT
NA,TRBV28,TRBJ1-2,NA,CASSLHAGNYGYTF,TGTGCCAGCAGTTTACATGCAGGGAACTATGGCTACACCTTC
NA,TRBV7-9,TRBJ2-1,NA,CASSLPNNEQFF,TGTGCCAGCAGCCTACCAAATAATGAGCAGTTCTTC
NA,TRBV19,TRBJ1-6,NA,CASSAQYSYNSPLHF,TGTGCCAGTAGCGCACAATACTCCTATAATTCACCCCTCCACTTT
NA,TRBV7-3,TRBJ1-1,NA,CASSLSSNTEAFF,TGTGCCAGCAGCTTATCGTCCAACACTGAAGCTTTCTTT
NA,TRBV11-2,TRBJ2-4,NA,CASSSGNIQYF,TGTGCCAGCAGCTCCGGAAACATTCAGTACTTC
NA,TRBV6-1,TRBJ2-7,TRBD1,CASSERTGGHYAYEQYF,TGTGCCAGCAGTGAACGGACAGGGGGACATTACGCCTACGAGCAGTACTTC
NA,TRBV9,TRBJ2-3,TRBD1,CASSVEGTGYTQYF,TGTGCCAGCAGCGTAGAGGGGACAGGCTATACGCAGTATTTT
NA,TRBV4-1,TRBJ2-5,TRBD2,CASSHTTREWRERETQYF,TGCGCCAGCAGCCATACCACCCGGGAGTGGCGGGAGAGGGAGACCCAGTACTTC
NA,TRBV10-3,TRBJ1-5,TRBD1,CAISESVGTGGNQPQHF,TGTGCCATCAGTGAGTCGGTAGGGACAGGGGGAAATCAGCCCCAGCATTTT
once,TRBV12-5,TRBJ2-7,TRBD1,CASGSGPLGQGSYEQYF,TGTGCTAGTGGTTCTGGCCCTTTGGGACAGGGTAGTTACGAGCAGTACTTC
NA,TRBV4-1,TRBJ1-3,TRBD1,CASSPMGQGNTIYF,TGCGCCAGCAGCCCTATGGGACAGGGAAACACCATATATTTT
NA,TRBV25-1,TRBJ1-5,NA,CASSEFRNQPQHF,TGTGCCAGCAGTGAGTTCCGTAATCAGCCCCAGCATTTT
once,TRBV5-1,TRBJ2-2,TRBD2,CASSFGLAGVLPTNTGELFF,TGCGCCAGCAGCTTCGGACTAGCGGGAGTCTTGCCCACGAACACCGGGGAGCTGTTTTTT
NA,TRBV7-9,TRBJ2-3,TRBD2,CASSLEGLAKRGDTQYF,TGTGCCAGCAGCTTGGAGGGACTAGCGAAACGGGGAGATACGCAGTATTTT
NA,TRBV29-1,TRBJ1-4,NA,CSVRKGGPLETGNEKLFF,TGCAGCGTTCGGAAAGGGGGACCTTTGGAAACTGGTAATGAAAAACTGTTTTTT
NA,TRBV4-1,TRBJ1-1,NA,CASSQERVQVNTEAFF,TGCGCCAGCAGCCAAGAAAGGGTACAGGTGAACACTGAAGCTTTCTTT
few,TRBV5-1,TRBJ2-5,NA,CASRGESVGKTQYF,TGCGCCAGCCGCGGGGAGTCGGTCGGGAAGACCCAGTACTTC
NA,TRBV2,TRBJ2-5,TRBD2,CASSVSGIGETQYF,TGTGCCAGCAGTGTTAGCGGGATAGGAGAGACCCAGTACTTC
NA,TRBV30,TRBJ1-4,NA,CAWSAFGQGEEKLFF,TGTGCCTGGAGTGCGTTTGGGCAGGGCGAAGAAAAACTGTTTTTT
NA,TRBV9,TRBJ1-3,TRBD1,CASSLRQGVGNTIYF,TGTGCCAGCAGCCTCCGACAGGGAGTAGGGAACACCATATATTTT
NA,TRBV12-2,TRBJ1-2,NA,CASRLPYRGRYTF,TGTGCAAGTCGCTTACCCTATAGGGGGCGCTACACCTTC
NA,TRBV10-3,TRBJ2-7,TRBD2,CAIRGLASYEQYF,TGTGCCATCAGGGGACTAGCGTCCTACGAGCAGTACTTC
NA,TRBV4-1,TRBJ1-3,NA,CASSQGPSGLGNTIYF,TGCGCCAGCAGCCAAGGCCCTTCAGGGCTAGGAAACACCATATATTTT
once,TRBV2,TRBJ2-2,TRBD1,CASSGTGGTGELFF,TGTGCCAGCAGCGGGACAGGGGGCACCGGGGAGCTGTTTTTT
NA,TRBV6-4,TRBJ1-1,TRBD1,CASRRQGGLNTEAFF,TGTGCCAGCAGACGACAGGGGGGTTTGAACACTGAAGCTTTCTTT
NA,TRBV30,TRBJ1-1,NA,CAWSVGIRQLNTEAFF,TGTGCCTGGAGTGTCGGCATCCGACAGTTGAACACTGAAGCTTTCTTT
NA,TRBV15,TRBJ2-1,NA,CATSRDLRGRYNEQFF,TGTGCCACCAGCAGAGATTTGCGGGGCAGGTACAATGAGCAGTTCTTC
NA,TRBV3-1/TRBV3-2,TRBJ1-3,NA,CASSSLPGGNTIYF,TGTGCCAGCAGCTCCCTTCCCGGGGGAAACACCATATATTTT
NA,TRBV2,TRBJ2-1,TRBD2,CASSERLAGAYNEQFF,TGTGCCAGCAGTGAACGACTAGCGGGCGCCTACAATGAGCAGTTCTTC
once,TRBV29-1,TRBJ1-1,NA,CSVEETGPEAFF,TGCAGCGTTGAGGAAACAGGGCCTGAAGCTTTCTTT
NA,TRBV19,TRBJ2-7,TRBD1,CATKSQGATYEQYF,TGTGCCACTAAAAGCCAGGGGGCCACCTACGAGCAGTACTTC
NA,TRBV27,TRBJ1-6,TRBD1,CASSQGTGRPGSYNSPLHF,TGTGCCAGCAGCCAGGGGACAGGACGTCCTGGGTCCTATAATTCACCCCTCCACTTT
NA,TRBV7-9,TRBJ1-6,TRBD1,CASSVGSGTDNSPLHF,TGTGCCAGCAGTGTGGGTTCCGGGACAGACAATTCACCCCTCCACTTT
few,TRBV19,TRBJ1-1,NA,CASSIDPGSPTEAFF,TGTGCCAGTAGTATAGACCCGGGGTCTCCGACTGAAGCTTTCTTT
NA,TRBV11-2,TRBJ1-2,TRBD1,CASSPLDRALKGYTF,TGTGCCAGCAGCCCCCTGGACAGGGCTTTGAAAGGCTACACCTTC
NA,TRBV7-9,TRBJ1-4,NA,CASSLAWRLGEKLFF,TGTGCCAGCAGCTTAGCTTGGCGACTCGGAGAAAAACTGTTTTTT
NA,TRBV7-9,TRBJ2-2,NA,CASSSGNTGELFF,TGTGCCAGCAGCTCAGGGAACACCGGGGAGCTGTTTTTT
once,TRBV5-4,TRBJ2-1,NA,CASSLDRARINEQFF,TGTGCCAGCAGCTTGGACAGGGCTCGTATTAATGAGCAGTTCTTC
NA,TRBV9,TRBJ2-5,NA,CASSASPDSRETQYF,TGTGCCAGCAGCGCCTCGCCGGACAGCCGGGAGACCCAGTACTTC
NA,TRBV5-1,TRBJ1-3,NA,CASSLQVFGPGGGNTIYF,TGCGCCAGCAGCTTGCAAGTGTTCGGACCTGGAGGTGGAAACACCATATATTTT